The clone carrying this T cell receptor beta chain was recorded many times. Its specificity is not known. The library was made from cDNA and included unique molecular identifiers. cDNA molecules numbering about half a million came from about 1 to 10 million T cells. TCRdb independently ran MiXCR on the PCR reads; one entry per CDR3 protein. The sample records roughly 800,000 distinct CDR3 sequences, 53% being singletons. The record originates from a study of post-analysis software for immune sequencing data. As for the study in general: Disease courses included relapsing-remitting, secondary progressive and progressive-relapsing multiple sclerosis. Study observations and caveats: A significant reduction in normalized Chao1 diversity was observed in multiple sclerosis patients versus controls. Relative to controls, patients had several TRBV segments at higher frequency, with TRBV5-6, TRBV5-1 and TRBV20-1 among these. Samples from one preparation batch, clustered by F measure, grouped strongly together.

V was pared by 1 base and J by 2 bases, with 8 bases between. Germline assignment: CDR1 SEHNR and CDR2 FQNEAQ (reference sequence). The CDR3 extends over 14 amino acids. The genes are TRBV7-9 and TRBJ1-2; D unresolved. The TCR originated in a girl between 5 and 17 years old with multiple sclerosis. The sequencing input was blood. The CDR3, as DNA: TGTGCCAGCAGCTTAGTCCAGGCGAACTATGGCTACACCTTC. Translating it yields CASSLVQANYGYTF.